The 32 T cell receptor beta chains below come from one sample, sequenced in a study of cytomegalovirus exposure and HLA in healthy donors (dated by TCRdb to 2016 to 2017). Receptors were amplified or captured by the immunoSEQ multiplex PCR assay. For the multiplex PCR, a mixture combining 60 forward primers for TCR Vbeta segments and 13 reverse primers for TCR Jbeta segments was used. TCRdb limited this immuneACCESS table to in-frame rearrangements with V and J called. A share of clones is missing; checked studies link under half to unresolved V genes, and the rest is unexplained. This sample is represented by some 180,000 clones; almost 75% of them were singletons. Clones ranked in the top ten supply about 5.4% of the sample. The sample comprised PBMCs. The receptors shown here come from a woman aged 18-29 years in good health and CMV-seropositive.

The V and J genes are TRBV30 and TRBJ2-5, with TRBD1 identical over 7 bases. CDR3 size: 14 residues. J lost 5 bases, V lost 3 bases, and 9 bases had no gene match. The germline gives CDR1 GTSNPN, CDR2 SVGIG (reference sequence). CDR3 sequence reads: CAWSNTGVGETQYF. Written as DNA, the CDR3 is TGTGCCTGGAGCAATACAGGGGTGGGGGAGACCCAGTACTTC.

The chain combines TRBV9 with TRBJ2-5; TRBD2 agrees at 13 bases. This CDR3 is 15 amino acids long. J was trimmed by 4 bases and V by 3 bases; bases with no gene match: 3. Germline CDR1 SGDLS, CDR2 YYNGEE. The CDR3, as DNA: TGTGCCAGCAGCGCGGGACTAGCGGGGCCAGAGACCCAGTACTTC. Protein: CASSAGLAGPETQYF.

The sample holds one count of this clone. This chain connects TRBV10-3 to TRBJ1-1, with TRBD1 matching 8 bases. Germline V gene lookup returns CDR1 ENHRY and CDR2 SYGVKD. CDR3 length equals 14 residues. V lost 8 bases to trimming and J lost 1 base; unmatched junction nucleotides: 6. CDR3 residues: CAIGRDRQNTEAFF. The DNA of the CDR3 is TGTGCCATCGGGAGGGACAGGCAGAACACTGAAGCTTTCTTT.

The chain carries TRBV2 and TRBJ2-1, with 7 bases lining up with TRBD1. Trimming took 6 bases from V and 0 from J; bases not matched to a gene: 5. The CDR3 extends over 15 amino acids. The germline CDR1 and CDR2 sequences are SNHLY and FYNNEI. CDR3 loop: CASRRDRVSYNEQFF. The CDR3 bases are TGTGCCAGCAGGCGAGACAGGGTCTCCTACAATGAGCAGTTCTTC.

The V call is TRBV27, the J call TRBJ2-3; 10 bases match TRBD2. With V trimmed by 8 bases and J by 2 bases, 10 bases remained unmatched. The length of the CDR3 is 16 residues. The germline V gene has CDR1 MNHEY and CDR2 SMNVEV (reference sequence). The CDR3 sequence is CASWGLAGATTDTQYF. CDR3 DNA sequence: TGTGCCAGCTGGGGGCTAGCGGGGGCTACCACAGATACGCAGTATTTT.

The chain employs TRBV7-9 and TRBJ1-1, with 8 bases fitting TRBD1. V trimming: 6 bases; J trimming: 7 bases; junction bases outside the gene matches: 10. CDR1 is SEHNR and CDR2 is FQNEAQ in the germline V gene (reference sequence). The CDR3 runs to 14 residues. CDR3 nucleotides: TGTGCCAGCAGTCGACAGGGGCTCGATGTTGAAGCTTTCTTT. It yields the protein CASSRQGLDVEAFF.

The chain uses TRBV21-1 and TRBJ1-5; the table's D call of TRBD1 was not tested on the DNA. TRBV21-1 is marked as a pseudogene. The CDR3 consists of 17 residues. CDR3 in amino acids: CASSNPDRAYSNQPQHF. CDR3 bases: TGTGCCAGCAGCAACCCGGACAGGGCCTATAGCAATCAGCCCCAGCATTTT.

The chain carries TRBV5-1 and TRBJ2-1; D possibly corresponds to TRBD2 (5 bases). Trimming stripped 5 bases from V and 9 bases from J, with 9 bases between. CDR1 is SGHRS and CDR2 is YFSETQ in the germline V gene. This CDR3 is built from 11 residues. The CDR3 DNA is TGCGCCAGCAGGAGGGAGTTTGAGCAGTTCTTC. Its translation is CASRREFEQFF.

This clone was counted only a few times. V gene TRBV7-3 combines with J gene TRBJ2-7; TRBD1 is a possible D gene (5 bases). The CDR3 runs 13 residues. Per the germline V gene, CDR1 is SGHTA and CDR2 is FQGTGA. V was clipped by 5 bases and J by 5 bases, with 13 bases between them. The CDR3 protein is CASSRRVGDEQYF. In nucleotides, the CDR3 is TGTGCCAGCAGCCGTCGCGTAGGGGACGAGCAGTACTTC.

The chain combines TRBV10-2 with TRBJ2-5, with 10 bases lining up with TRBD1. Trimming at V came to 10 bases and at J to 5 bases, leaving 10 bases not matched to a gene. The CDR3 is 14 amino acids. Looked up from germline, CDR1 is WSHSY and CDR2 is SAAADI. In DNA form, the CDR3 reads TGCGCCACCTGGGACAGGGGTCTCAGGGAGACCCAGTACTTC. This sequence encodes CATWDRGLRETQYF.

The chain employs TRBV5-4 and TRBJ1-4; 9 nucleotides match TRBD1. Germline CDR1 is SGHNT and CDR2 is YYREEE (reference sequence). The CDR3 is 15 amino acids. V shed 0 bases and J 8 bases; nucleotides not matched to a gene: 5. The CDR3, as DNA: TGTGCCAGCAGCTTGGTGGGACAGGGAGGAGAAAAACTGTTTTTT. It is translated as CASSLVGQGGEKLFF.

The V gene is TRBV11-2, the J gene TRBJ2-1; tentative D call: TRBD2 (7 bases). The germline V and J ends were trimmed by 1 base and 6 bases, with 13 bases remaining between them. This CDR3 has 15 residues. Germline-derived CDR1 and CDR2 are SGHAT and FQNNGV. The CDR3 is CASSLGRGGRNEQFF. The CDR3 DNA follows: TGTGCCAGCAGCTTAGGGAGGGGGGGCCGCAATGAGCAGTTCTTC.

This clone was seen only a few times. The chain uses TRBV5-5 and TRBJ2-7, with 10 positions matching TRBD2. The V and J ends lost 1 base and 3 bases, in that order; junction bases with no gene match: 4. The germline CDR1 and CDR2 sequences are SGHKS and YYEKEE (reference sequence). There are 15 residues in the CDR3. CDR3: CASSLTSGEFYEQYF. DNA of the CDR3: TGTGCCAGCAGCTTGACTAGCGGGGAGTTCTACGAGCAGTACTTC.

The J gene is TRBJ2-1, the V gene TRBV7-3, with 8 bases matching TRBD2. V shed 2 bases and J 7 bases; nucleotides not matched to a gene: 7. CDR3 size: 15 residues. Germline V CDR1 and CDR2: SGHTA, FQGTGA. CDR3 nucleotides: TGTGCCAGCAGCTTAGCGGGGGGCGGCTGGAATGAGCAGTTCTTC. This codes for CASSLAGGGWNEQFF.

This clone was seen only a few times. J is TRBJ2-3 and V is TRBV7-3; D might be TRBD1 (7 bases). From germline, CDR1 is SGHTA and CDR2 FQGTGA. This CDR3 comprises 14 residues. Trimming took off 4 bases at V and 11 bases at J, with 19 bases between the two ends. CDR3 coding DNA: TGTGCCAGCAGCTCCCCCCCAGGGGGGCAGAAGCAGTATTTT. It translates to CASSSPPGGQKQYF. Drawing the rest from reference TRBV7-3 and TRBJ2-3, the complete variable domain is GAGVSQTPSNKVTEKGKYVELRCDPISGHTALYWYRQSLGQGPEFLIYFQGTGAADDSGLPNDRFFAVRPEGSVSTLKIQRTERGDSAVYLCASSSPPGGQKQYFGPGTRLTVL.

The chain combines TRBV10-1 with TRBJ2-2, with TRBD2 matching 11 bases. V lost 2 bases to trimming and J lost 5 bases; unmatched junction nucleotides: 7. This CDR3 is built from 17 residues. CDR1 is WNHNN, CDR2 SYGVQD, per germline (reference sequence). In DNA, the CDR3 is TGCGCCAGCAGTGAGGATGCCCGACTAGCGGGGACCGGGGAGCTGTTTTTT. Protein sequence: CASSEDARLAGTGELFF.

In this sample, this clone turned up once. CDR3 DNA sequence: TGTGCCAACGGGCGGACAGACACTGAAGCTTTCTTT. Protein product: CANGRTDTEAFF. The V gene is TRBV10-3, the J gene TRBJ1-1; TRBD1 might be the D (6 bases). Germline V CDR1 and CDR2: ENHRY, SYGVKD. V was clipped by 10 bases and J by 3 bases, with 12 bases between them. This CDR3 has 12 amino acids.

The chain links TRBV21-1 to TRBJ2-5; the D call TRBD2 from the table was never checked on the DNA. TRBV21-1 is reported as a pseudogene. The CDR3 loop spans 15 amino acids. The CDR3 loop is CASRILAGEQETQYF. In DNA form, the CDR3 reads TGTGCCAGCAGGATACTAGCGGGGGAACAAGAGACCCAGTACTTC.

The gene calls are TRBV25-1 and TRBJ1-1; TRBD1 is a possible D gene (5 bases). Trimming removed 4 bases at V and 4 bases at J, with 10 bases between. Germline CDR1 MGHDK, CDR2 SYGVNS. This CDR3 has 13 amino acids. The CDR3 reads CASSGRRGTEAFF. For the CDR3, the DNA is TGTGCCAGCAGTGGCAGAAGGGGCACTGAAGCTTTCTTT.

V is TRBV5-8 and J is TRBJ2-7; TRBD1 aligns across 10 bases. The CDR3 contains 15 residues. Germline V gene lookup returns CDR1 SGHTS and CDR2 YDEGEE. V trimming: 1 base; J trimming: 4 bases; junction bases outside the gene matches: 5. The CDR3, as DNA: TGTGCCAGCAGCTTGACCGGGACAGGGGCGTACGAGCAGTACTTC. It specifies CASSLTGTGAYEQYF.

The chain joins TRBV19 to TRBJ1-1, with TRBD1 matching over 8 bases. This CDR3 is 13 amino acids long. V shed 9 bases, J shed 7 bases, and the junction held 10 bases outside the gene matches. From germline, CDR1 is LNHDA and CDR2 SQIVND (reference sequence). The CDR3 coding sequence is TGTGCCAGCGGACAGGGAGGTTATGGTGAAGCTTTCTTT. Amino acids: CASGQGGYGEAFF. Drawing the rest from reference TRBV19 and TRBJ1-1, the complete variable domain is DGGITQSPKYLFRKEGQNVTLSCEQNLNHDAMYWYRQDPGQGLRLIYYSQIVNDFQKGDIAEGYSVSREKKESFPLTVTSAQKNPTAFYLCASGQGGYGEAFFGQGTRLTVV.

The V and J genes are TRBV7-8 and TRBJ1-4; TRBD1 matches at 9 bases. V gave up 5 bases and J gave up 6 bases; unmatched junction bases: 10. This CDR3 is 16 amino acids long. Germline V lookup: CDR1 SGHVS, CDR2 FQNEAQ. The DNA for the CDR3 is TGTGCCAGCAGCACACCCCGCCGGGACAGGGATGAAAAACTGTTTTTT. Translating it yields CASSTPRRDRDEKLFF.

This chain links TRBV2 with TRBJ2-5, with 10 bases aligning to TRBD1. Germline loops: CDR1 SNHLY, CDR2 FYNNEI. This CDR3 has 15 residues. V shed 5 bases and J 5 bases; nucleotides not matched to a gene: 8. CDR3 residues: CASSPLTGGLETQYF. The CDR3 DNA reads as TGTGCCAGCAGTCCGCTGACAGGGGGCCTCGAGACCCAGTACTTC. Variable domain in full (rest from reference TRBV2 and TRBJ2-5): EPEVTQTPSHQVTQMGQEVILRCVPISNHLYFYWYRQILGQKVEFLVSFYNNEISEKSEIFDDQFSVERPDGSNFTLKIRSTKLEDSAMYFCASSPLTGGLETQYFGPGTRLLVL.

The V gene is TRBV4-2, the J gene TRBJ1-1; 10 positions match TRBD1. The CDR3 runs to 16 residues. The junction had 6 bases not matched to a gene; V was cut back by 0 bases and J by 5 bases. Germline V gene sequence: CDR1 LGHNA, CDR2 YNFKEQ. The CDR3 coding sequence is TGTGCCAGCAGCCAAGATGAGGGACAGGGGCTAACTGAAGCTTTCTTT. As protein: CASSQDEGQGLTEAFF.

The rearrangement links TRBV5-6 to TRBJ1-1; tentatively, D is TRBD1 (5 bases). The V and J ends lost 6 bases and 3 bases respectively, with 15 bases between them. Per the germline V gene, CDR1 is SGHDT and CDR2 is YYEEEE. CDR3 length equals 14 residues. CDR3: CASTGNSIDTEAFF. The DNA for the CDR3 is TGTGCCAGCACAGGGAACAGTATAGACACTGAAGCTTTCTTT. The full variable domain, in which reference TRBV5-6 and TRBJ1-1 provide the parts outside the CDR3, is DAGVTQSPTHLIKTRGQQVTLRCSPKSGHDTVSWYQQALGQGPQFIFQYYEEEERQRGNFPDRFSGHQFPNYSSELNVNALLLGDSALYLCASTGNSIDTEAFFGQGTRLTVV.

The chain recombines TRBV27 with TRBJ2-3, with 10 bases aligning to TRBD1. The germline CDR1 and CDR2 sequences are MNHEY and SMNVEV (reference sequence). The CDR3 covers 19 residues. V lost 0 bases to trimming and J lost 0 bases; unmatched junction nucleotides: 9. CDR3 DNA: TGTGCCAGCAGTTTATCGTGGGGCGACAGGGGGCCTAGCACAGATACGCAGTATTTT. Amino acid sequence: CASSLSWGDRGPSTDTQYF.

The chain has TRBV29-1 and TRBJ2-3, with TRBD2 matching 13 bases. The CDR3 length is 17 residues. The J segment lost 10 bases and the V segment lost 3 bases, leaving 16 bases of the junction unmatched. In germline, CDR1 is SQVTM, CDR2 ANQGSEA. The CDR3 DNA is TGCAGCGTTGATTTTTGGGGGACTAGCGGGGAATCTAATCCGCAGTATTTT. Its translation: CSVDFWGTSGESNPQYF.

The V and J genes are TRBV6-6 and TRBJ1-5; TRBD1 matches at 8 bases. J was trimmed by 4 bases and V by 6 bases; bases with no gene match: 8. Germline V gene sequence: CDR1 MNHNY, CDR2 SVGAGI (reference sequence). The CDR3 spans 15 residues. The CDR3 bases are TGTGCCAGCAGCTCTGGGACAGGACAAAATCAGCCCCAGCATTTT. Encoded protein: CASSSGTGQNQPQHF.

The chain recombines TRBV12-5 with TRBJ2-1; 12 bases align to TRBD2. CDR3 length: 14 amino acids. V dropped 4 bases and J dropped 10; count of bases not matched to a gene: 5. CDR1 is LGHNT and CDR2 is FRNRAP in the germline V gene. CDR3: CASGSSGGAREQFF. The CDR3 region has the DNA TGTGCTAGTGGTTCTAGCGGGGGGGCCAGGGAGCAGTTCTTC.

The rearrangement joins TRBV27 to TRBJ1-1; maybe TRBD1 (6 bases). Germline CDR1 is MNHEY and CDR2 is SMNVEV (reference sequence). V lost 6 bases and J 1 base, leaving 9 bases between the germline ends. This CDR3 has 13 amino acids. The CDR3 is CASRLGGNTEAFF. The CDR3 coding sequence is TGTGCCAGCAGACTAGGGGGGAACACTGAAGCTTTCTTT.

This chain connects TRBV28 to TRBJ1-1; D is unclear. V was trimmed by 6 bases and J by 1 base, leaving 6 bases between them. This CDR3 is built from 12 residues. Germline V gives CDR1 MDHEN, CDR2 SYDVKM. CDR3 residues: CASRQRNTEAFF. The DNA for the CDR3 is TGTGCCAGCAGACAGAGGAACACTGAAGCTTTCTTT.

The chain combines TRBV7-6 with TRBJ2-1; 8 bases map to TRBD2. Germline CDR1 is SGHVS and CDR2 is FNYEAQ. V dropped 2 bases and J dropped 6; count of bases not matched to a gene: 15. The CDR3 has 18 amino acids. CDR3 nucleotides: TGTGCCAGCAGCTTACTTCCATCGACGGCGGGGGGAATCAATGAGCAGTTCTTC. This translates into CASSLLPSTAGGINEQFF. The whole variable domain, filled in from reference TRBV7-6 and TRBJ2-1, reads GAGVSQSPRYKVTKRGQDVALRCDPISGHVSLYWYRQALGQGPEFLTYFNYEAQQDKSGLPNDRFSAERPEGSISTLTIQRTEQRDSAMYRCASSLLPSTAGGINEQFFGPGTRLTVL.